The 8 T cell receptor beta chains listed next were all sequenced from one sample in a study of blood T cell repertoires in COVID-19. Using immunoSEQ multiplex PCR, the repertoire was profiled, and TCRdb retains in-frame clones only, with some absent. The repertoire includes fewer than 250,000 clones, more than 75% of them detected once, and 7% to 9% sits in the top ten. Sequencing used PBMCs or T cells enriched from blood (not recorded which). These TCRs come from a man aged 25 to 45 in a cohort exposed to, infected with or recovered from COVID-19 (not recorded which).

The V and J genes are TRBV6-2 or TRBV6-3 and TRBJ2-1; 9 bases are shared with TRBD2. The CDR3 consists of 15 residues. With 2 bases clipped from V and 8 bases from J, the junction kept 7 bases outside the gene matches. From germline, CDR1 is MNHEY and CDR2 SVGEGT. The CDR3 sequence: CASSYPGTSFHEQFF. In DNA form, the CDR3 reads TGTGCCAGCAGTTACCCCGGGACTAGCTTCCATGAGCAGTTCTTC.

CDR3 amino acids: CASTNPGFGMNTEAFF. CDR3 in DNA: TGTGCCAGTACCAATCCAGGGTTCGGAATGAACACTGAAGCTTTCTTT. The V call is TRBV19, the J call TRBJ1-1, with D perhaps TRBD1 (5 bases). CDR3 length: 16 residues. Trimming shortened V by 7 bases and J by 0 bases, and 18 bases separated the two germline ends. In germline, CDR1 is LNHDA, CDR2 SQIVND (reference sequence). Filled out from reference TRBV19 and TRBJ1-1, the complete variable domain reads DGGITQSPKYLFRKEGQNVTLSCEQNLNHDAMYWYRQDPGQGLRLIYYSQIVNDFQKGDIAEGYSVSREKKESFPLTVTSAQKNPTAFYLCASTNPGFGMNTEAFFGQGTRLTVV.

The genes are TRBV28 and TRBJ1-4, with 7 bases fitting TRBD1. The CDR3 extends over 16 amino acids. With V trimmed by 4 bases and J by 3 bases, 8 bases remained unmatched. From germline, CDR1 is MDHEN and CDR2 SYDVKM. The CDR3 nucleotides read TGTGCCAGCAGTTCGGCCACAGGGGCCCCTAATGAAAAACTGTTTTTT. Its protein is CASSSATGAPNEKLFF.

This CDR3 reads CATSAPDAFAGHNEQFF. DNA for the CDR3: TGTGCCACCAGTGCCCCCGACGCCTTTGCGGGGCACAATGAGCAGTTCTTC. This chain uses TRBV24-1 with TRBJ2-1, with D maybe TRBD2 (6 bases). V lost 5 bases to trimming and J lost 5 bases, with 21 bases between them. CDR1 and CDR2 (germline): KGHDR, SFDVKD. The CDR3 extends over 17 amino acids.

The V call is TRBV5-8, the J call TRBJ1-3; 8 bases fit TRBD1. V gave up 2 bases and J gave up 1 base; unmatched junction bases: 2. CDR1 SGHTS and CDR2 YDEGEE come from the germline V gene. The length of the CDR3 is 15 residues. The CDR3 loop reads CASSLRQGSGNTIYF. The CDR3, as DNA: TGTGCCAGCAGCTTAAGACAGGGGTCTGGAAACACCATATATTTT.

This chain joins TRBV18 and TRBJ2-7, with 8 bases that match TRBD1. The length of the CDR3 is 15 residues. The germline CDR1 and CDR2 sequences are KGHSH and LQKENI. The V segment lost 0 bases and the J segment 4 bases; nucleotides outside the gene matches: 5. The CDR3 nucleotides are TGTGCCAGCTCACCACCGCGGGACAGGAAATACGAGCAGTACTTC. Its translation is CASSPPRDRKYEQYF.

The chain links TRBV11-2 to TRBJ2-7; 8 bases are shared with TRBD1. This CDR3 spans 18 amino acids. Germline V CDR1 and CDR2: SGHAT, FQNNGV. The J segment lost 0 bases and the V segment lost 5 bases, leaving 15 bases of the junction unmatched. The DNA for the CDR3 is TGTGCCAGCAGCCCTAAGTTTACCAGGGGGCCAAGCTCCTACGAGCAGTACTTC. Protein product: CASSPKFTRGPSSYEQYF.

The chain links TRBV5-5 to TRBJ2-7; 12 bases are shared with TRBD2. With V trimmed by 4 bases and J by 3 bases, 14 bases remained unmatched. The CDR3 covers 18 residues. Germline-derived CDR1 and CDR2 are SGHKS and YYEKEE (reference sequence). CDR3 sequence (DNA): TGTGCCAGCAGCGCAGGTGGGACTAGCGGGTCCCTTCGCTACGAGCAGTACTTC. Protein product: CASSAGGTSGSLRYEQYF. Complete variable domain (other parts from reference TRBV5-5 and TRBJ2-7): DAGVTQSPTHLIKTRGQQVTLRCSPISGHKSVSWYQQVLGQGPQFIFQYYEKEERGRGNFPDRFSARQFPNYSSELNVNALLLGDSALYLCASSAGGTSGSLRYEQYFGPGTRLTVT.